Here is one T cell receptor (beta chain) with its context. Its specificity is not known. The data stem from a study of long-term antiretroviral therapy in people with HIV. The run of the v3.0 immunoSEQ assay was at survey level. Method: immunoSEQ multiplex PCR; TCRdb's copy keeps in-frame clones and lacks some. The sample yields roughly 30,000 clones, over 65% seen once. Overall study findings and caveats: Increased diversity was seen after ART, yet it remained lower than in transplant donor controls. Clones that had undergone expansion before ART dominated the repertoire at all time points.

The CDR3 spans 13 residues. CDR1 and CDR2 from the germline V gene are ENHRY and SYGVKD. V was shortened by 2 bases and J by 8 bases, with 10 bases between the two germline ends. The material sequenced was unsorted PBMCs, taken around 5 years after starting antiretroviral therapy. The receptor comes from a man between 35 and 55 years old with HIV. This sequence joins TRBV10-3 and TRBJ2-1; maybe TRBD1 (5 bases). The DNA for the CDR3 is TGTGCCATCAGTGAGCAGGGCGGCGATGAGCAGTTCTTC. Encoded protein: CAISEQGGDEQFF.